These T cell receptor beta chains were read from a single sample in a study of blood T cell repertoires in COVID-19. The protocol was immunoSEQ multiplex PCR, while the TCRdb copy is restricted to in-frame clones and leaves out a portion. The profile covers some 230,000 clones, with around 87% appearing a single time and roughly 10% taken by the ten largest. Sequenced material: peripheral blood. All receptors derive from a woman aged 50 to 60 with COVID-19, enrolled during active disease. Each CDR3 is given with its conserved first and last residue. Each record gives: D gene, V gene, J gene, clone size, CDR3 DNA, CDR3 protein. D genes are given only for firm matches. For some rows the clone size is stated as once, few or many, or as a class when expanded; others skip it.

.,TRBV27,TRBJ2-2,.,TGTGCCAGCAGTTTGTACCCAGCGGGGAACACCGGGGAGCTGTTTTTT,CASSLYPAGNTGELFF
TRBD2,TRBV20-1,TRBJ2-7,.,TGCAGTGCTAGTAGACTAGCGGGGGGCCTTTACTACGAGCAGTACTTC,CSASRLAGGLYYEQYF
TRBD1,TRBV6-5,TRBJ1-1,.,TGTGCCAGCAGTTACTCGACAGGGGGCGCGGAAGCTTTCTTT,CASSYSTGGAEAFF
TRBD1,TRBV5-4,TRBJ2-3,.,TGTGCCAGCAGGCTGACAGGGCCGGAGGTTACGCAGTATTTT,CASRLTGPEVTQYF
.,TRBV19,TRBJ1-3,.,TGTGCCAGTAGTATACGGCAGGGAGGTATTAAATCCGGAAACACCATATATTTT,CASSIRQGGIKSGNTIYF
.,TRBV5-4,TRBJ1-2,.,TGTGCCAGCAGCTTACAGCCTGACAGATACTATGGCTACACCTTC,CASSLQPDRYYGYTF
TRBD2,TRBV5-6,TRBJ2-7,.,TGTGCCAGCAGCCCCCGGCTAGCGGGGGCCATCCTCATCTACGAGCAGTACTTC,CASSPRLAGAILIYEQYF
.,TRBV9,TRBJ1-3,.,TGTGCCAGCAGCCTCCGGGGTAGTTGGAGCTCTGGAAACACCATATATTTT,CASSLRGSWSSGNTIYF
.,TRBV10-2,TRBJ1-1,few,TGCGCCAGCAGTGAAGGCAGAGGGATGGTCCGGAGGACTGAAGCTTTCTTT,CASSEGRGMVRRTEAFF
TRBD1,TRBV11-2,TRBJ1-2,.,TGTGCCAGCAGCTTAGGAGGGACAGGGGTGTCCAGGGGCTACACCTTC,CASSLGGTGVSRGYTF
TRBD1,TRBV7-2,TRBJ2-1,.,TGTGCCAGCAGCTCCAGGGGGCCCTTGACTCCGATCTCCTACAATGAGCAGTTCTTC,CASSSRGPLTPISYNEQFF
TRBD1,TRBV19,TRBJ1-2,many,TGTGCCAGTAACATCCCGGGACAGGGCTTTGGCTACACCTTC,CASNIPGQGFGYTF
.,TRBV24-1,TRBJ1-1,.,TGTGCCACCAGTGATTCCTGGCCCCTGGGGGGGAACACTGAAGCTTTCTTT,CATSDSWPLGGNTEAFF
.,TRBV14,TRBJ2-4,.,TGTGCCAGCAGCTCAAGGGTCCGGACAGACTGGCTGCACTTC,CASSSRVRTDWLHF
.,TRBV7-9,TRBJ1-2,.,TGTGCCAGCAGCTTTGGCGTTGGGGCCCAGTTCTATGGCTACACCTTC,CASSFGVGAQFYGYTF
TRBD1,TRBV5-1,TRBJ1-2,.,TGCGCCAGCAGGACGGGACAGGGGGCCGGGAGCTATGGCTACACCTTC,CASRTGQGAGSYGYTF
TRBD1,TRBV19,TRBJ1-5,.,TGTGCCAGTAGTGTCGGACAGGGACAAGGTCAGCCCCAGCATTTT,CASSVGQGQGQPQHF
TRBD1,TRBV5-4,TRBJ2-7,.,TGTGCCAGCAGCTTGGTTCGCTGGGACAGCACCTACGAGCAGTACTTC,CASSLVRWDSTYEQYF
.,TRBV2,TRBJ2-2,.,TGTGCCAGCAGGCGAAACACCGGGGAGCTGTTTTTT,CASRRNTGELFF
.,TRBV6-6,TRBJ1-5,.,TGTGCCAGCAGTTTCACTGACAGGAGTAATCAGCCCCAGCATTTT,CASSFTDRSNQPQHF
TRBD1,TRBV5-1,TRBJ1-6,.,TGCGCCAGCAGCTCGACAGGGTTTTCACCCCTCCACTTT,CASSSTGFSPLHF
TRBD1,TRBV5-6,TRBJ1-2,.,TGTGCCAGCAGCTTGGCGCCGGGACAGGGCCCCTATGGCTACACCTTC,CASSLAPGQGPYGYTF
.,TRBV28,TRBJ1-5,.,TGTGCCAGCAGTTTCCTAAAGTCCCAGCATTTT,CASSFLKSQHF
.,TRBV6-6,TRBJ2-3,.,TGTGCCAGCAGTTACCAGGGCCAGCAGGTAGATACGCAGTATTTT,CASSYQGQQVDTQYF
.,TRBV3-1/TRBV3-2,TRBJ1-2,.,TGTGCCAGCAGCCGCCAACACCCGTTCAACTATGGCTACACCTTC,CASSRQHPFNYGYTF